One and the same sample provided the 28 T cell receptor beta chains below, sequenced in a study of human T cells and chemical hapten exposure. Described time point: patch test 1, 2 weeks after DPC sensitization. The treatment denotes: therapeutic diphenylcyclopropenone sensitization with weekly scalp DPC. MiXCR, applied by TCRdb to the RACE reads, yields one record per CDR3 protein. The table has around 110,000 distinct CDR3 sequences, roughly 12% seen once; the top ten hold approximately 1.5%. This material consisted of whole blood, taken in connection with sensitization to the hapten diphenylcyclopropenone (DPC). Every receptor here comes from a woman aged 50 to 60 with alopecia areata. Some clones in this sample may be carry-over from other donors' samples.

The chain has TRBV7-9 and TRBJ2-7; D is uncertain. The V gene lost 1 base and the J gene lost 3 bases, with 4 bases spanning the gap. CDR3 size: 12 residues. Germline V lookup: CDR1 SEHNR, CDR2 FQNEAQ (reference sequence). In DNA form, the CDR3 reads TGTGCCAGCAGCTTAGTTATCTACGAGCAGTACTTC. Protein sequence: CASSLVIYEQYF. Drawing the rest from reference TRBV7-9 and TRBJ2-7, the complete variable domain is DTGVSQNPRHKITKRGQNVTFRCDPISEHNRLYWYRQTLGQGPEFLTYFQNEAQLEKSRLLSDRFSAERPKGSFSTLEIQRTEQGDSAMYLCASSLVIYEQYFGPGTRLTVT.

This chain uses TRBV27 with TRBJ1-6, with D unclear. The CDR3 consists of 14 residues. CDR1 is MNHEY and CDR2 is SMNVEV in the germline V gene (reference sequence). Trimming left V 3 bases short and J 5 bases short, with 8 bases between. The CDR3 loop reads CASSLAGDNSPLHF. CDR3 DNA sequence: TGTGCCAGCAGTTTGGCCGGGGATAATTCACCCCTCCACTTT.

About this clonotype itself: This clone may be a read error of a much larger clone one base away. The chain combines TRBV7-9 with TRBJ1-6; 9 nucleotides align to TRBD1. This CDR3 is 15 amino acids long. CDR1 is SEHNR and CDR2 is FQNEAQ in the germline V gene (reference sequence). With V trimmed by 3 bases and J by 7 bases, 4 bases remained unmatched. CDR3 loop: CASSFNGTGNSPLHF. In DNA form, the CDR3 reads TGTGCCAGCAGCTTTAACGGGACAGGGAATTCACCCCTCCACTTT.

The rearrangement joins TRBV20-1 to TRBJ1-1; D not resolved. Looked up from germline, CDR1 is DFQATT and CDR2 is SNEGSKA (reference sequence). V gave up 3 bases and J gave up 0 bases, with 14 bases separating them. This CDR3 contains 15 residues. CDR3 protein: CSASSRAGLNTEAFF. The CDR3 nucleotides are TGCAGTGCTAGTTCTCGGGCTGGTTTGAACACTGAAGCTTTCTTT.

This clonotype has just a few counts. The chain joins TRBV20-1 to TRBJ2-4; 12 bases are a match to TRBD1. The CDR3 contains 13 residues. V lost 6 bases to trimming and J lost 6 bases; unmatched junction nucleotides: 3. Germline V lookup: CDR1 DFQATT, CDR2 SNEGSKA (reference sequence). The CDR3 region has the DNA TGCAGTGCGGGACAGGGGGCCGGAAACATTCAGTACTTC. This gives the protein CSAGQGAGNIQYF.

J is TRBJ2-1 and V is TRBV18; maybe TRBD2 (6 bases). The CDR3 contains 16 residues. Germline-derived CDR1 and CDR2 are KGHSH and LQKENI. V lost 2 bases and J 0 bases, leaving 11 bases between the germline ends. The CDR3 loop reads CASSPGQTSSYNEQFF. CDR3 coding DNA: TGTGCCAGCTCACCAGGGCAGACTAGCTCCTACAATGAGCAGTTCTTC.

This clonotype was seen only a few times. The chain has TRBV4-3 and TRBJ1-4; D gene unclear. Germline-derived CDR1 and CDR2 are LGHNA and YSLEER. V was shortened by 1 base and J by 4 bases, with 13 bases between the two germline ends. The CDR3 has 16 amino acids. CDR3: CASSQVSMRVNEKLFF. CDR3 coding DNA: TGCGCCAGCAGCCAAGTCTCAATGCGGGTTAATGAAAAACTGTTTTTT.

This clonotype was seen at least ten times. The chain recombines TRBV20-1 with TRBJ2-5; D is uncertain. The V gene lost 3 bases and the J gene lost 5 bases, with 13 bases spanning the gap. Germline CDR1 and CDR2: DFQATT and SNEGSKA (reference sequence). This CDR3 comprises 13 residues. The CDR3 protein is CSASGVPGETQYF. Here the CDR3 DNA reads TGCAGTGCTAGTGGGGTCCCTGGGGAGACCCAGTACTTC.

The sample holds many counts of this clonotype. V and J are TRBV7-2 and TRBJ2-3, with TRBD2 matching 7 bases. V shed 5 bases and J 1 base; nucleotides not matched to a gene: 0. Looked up from germline, CDR1 is SGHTA and CDR2 is FQGNSA. The CDR3 runs 13 residues. Here the CDR3 DNA reads TGTGCCAGCAGCGCGGGGGGCACAGATACGCAGTATTTT. This encodes CASSAGGTDTQYF.

This clonotype was counted ten times or more. This chain links TRBV29-1 with TRBJ1-1; 7 bases fit TRBD1. This CDR3 region has 13 residues. Germline CDR1 and CDR2: SQVTM and ANQGSEA. Trimming at V came to 7 bases and at J to 6 bases, leaving 11 bases not matched to a gene. In nucleotides, the CDR3 is TGCAGCGGCTCAGACAGGGTTTCTCCTGAAGCTTTCTTT. Amino acids: CSGSDRVSPEAFF. The whole variable domain, remainder taken from reference TRBV29-1 and TRBJ1-1, is SAVISQKPSRDICQRGTSLTIQCQVDSQVTMMFWYRQQPGQSLTLIATANQGSEATYESGFVIDKFPISRPNLTFSTLTVSNMSPEDSSIYLCSGSDRVSPEAFFGQGTRLTVV.

This clonotype was counted a few times. CDR3 DNA: TGTGCCAGCAGGGAGAGACAGGTTGGTCGGGAAAAACTGTTTTTT. Protein product: CASRERQVGREKLFF. The rearrangement links TRBV28 to TRBJ1-4, with D tentatively TRBD1 (6 bases). This CDR3 contains 15 residues. The germline gives CDR1 MDHEN, CDR2 SYDVKM. V was shortened by 6 bases and J by 8 bases, with 19 bases between the two germline ends.

The rearrangement uses TRBV12-3 or TRBV12-4 and TRBJ1-1; tentatively, D is TRBD1 (6 bases). The ends were cut back, 6 bases at V and 4 bases at J, with 12 bases in the middle. This CDR3 spans 13 amino acids. CDR3 residues: CASSRGGSTEAFF. In nucleotides, the CDR3 is TGTGCCAGCAGCAGAGGGGGATCCACTGAAGCTTTCTTT.

This clonotype has a handful of counts. The chain recombines TRBV28 with TRBJ2-5, with 7 positions matching TRBD2. The germline V gene has CDR1 MDHEN and CDR2 SYDVKM. The CDR3 contains 14 residues. V gave up 5 bases and J gave up 4 bases; unmatched junction bases: 7. CDR3 amino acids: CASSRSGGGETQYF. The CDR3 DNA reads as TGTGCCAGCAGTCGGTCGGGGGGAGGAGAGACCCAGTACTTC.

The table lists this clonotype with many counts. CDR3 DNA: TGTGCCAGCAGCTTAGCCCCCATCCGGTGGCAGTATTTT. Translation: CASSLAPIRWQYF. This chain connects TRBV11-2 to TRBJ2-3; no definite D call. This CDR3 is built from 13 residues. The V and J ends lost 1 base and 11 bases respectively, with 13 bases between them. Germline V gene lookup returns CDR1 SGHAT and CDR2 FQNNGV.

The rearrangement joins TRBV28 to TRBJ1-1, with TRBD1 as a possible D gene (5 bases). The CDR3 has 13 amino acids. CDR1 MDHEN and CDR2 SYDVKM come from the germline V gene. Trimming took off 2 bases at V and 6 bases at J, with 10 bases between the two ends. CDR3 region: CASSLVVGAEAFF. The CDR3 DNA is TGTGCCAGCAGTTTAGTTGTAGGGGCTGAAGCTTTCTTT.

In this sample, this clonotype turned up many times. As DNA, the CDR3 is TGTGCCAGCAGCTTAGGTGGGGCGGGGGATTACACAGATACGCAGTATTTT. Translated: CASSLGGAGDYTDTQYF. The chain combines TRBV11-2 with TRBJ2-3; 7 nucleotides match TRBD2. The CDR3 totals 17 residues. The J segment lost 2 bases and the V segment lost 1 base, leaving 9 bases of the junction unmatched. In germline, CDR1 is SGHAT, CDR2 FQNNGV.

V gene TRBV6-1 combines with J gene TRBJ2-5, with D perhaps assigned TRBD1 or TRBD2 (5 bases each). From germline, CDR1 is MNHNS and CDR2 SASEGT. The CDR3 covers 12 residues. V dropped 8 bases and J dropped 9 bases, with 16 bases sitting between them. The CDR3 sequence: CASAGAPEAQYF. CDR3 in DNA: TGTGCCAGCGCCGGGGCCCCGGAGGCCCAGTACTTC.

This clonotype was picked up a small number of times. The chain joins TRBV28 to TRBJ1-4; no clear D gene. Looked up from germline, CDR1 is MDHEN and CDR2 is SYDVKM. The CDR3 spans 15 residues. Trimming cost V 6 bases and J 5 bases, with 16 bases left between them. The DNA of the CDR3 is TGTGCCAGCAGCCGCCCCTCCACTGACAATGAAAAACTGTTTTTT. As protein: CASSRPSTDNEKLFF.

This clonotype was picked up a small number of times. This chain joins TRBV6-5 and TRBJ1-5; 8 bases fit TRBD1. The CDR3 contains 14 residues. Germline V gene sequence: CDR1 MNHEY, CDR2 SVGAGI. V trimming: 6 bases; J trimming: 4 bases; junction bases outside the gene matches: 5. CDR3 DNA: TGTGCCAGCAGCCTGACAGGGGCGAATCAGCCCCAGCATTTT. Translating it yields CASSLTGANQPQHF.

This clonotype was seen a few times. The chain carries TRBV12-3 or TRBV12-4 and TRBJ2-7, with TRBD2 as a possible D gene (5 bases). V gave up 3 bases and J gave up 10 bases, with 10 bases separating them. The CDR3 extends over 11 amino acids. The DNA of the CDR3 is TGTGCCAGCAGTTTTCGGAGGACTCAGTACTTC. This sequence encodes CASSFRRTQYF.

This clonotype was counted at least ten times. The V call is TRBV6-2 or TRBV6-3, the J call TRBJ1-5, with 7 bases that match TRBD1. There are 15 residues in the CDR3. Trimming at V came to 6 bases and at J to 2 bases, leaving 7 bases not matched to a gene. Germline V CDR1 and CDR2: MNHEY, SVGEGT. This chain's CDR3 is CASSINRGGNQPQHF. The CDR3 nucleotides read TGTGCCAGCAGCATCAACAGGGGTGGCAATCAGCCCCAGCATTTT.

This clonotype was recorded a few times. The chain combines TRBV20-1 with TRBJ2-2, with 7 bases matching TRBD2. Trimming cost V 4 bases and J 1 base; bases outside gene matches: 3. This CDR3 has 14 amino acids. Germline assignment: CDR1 DFQATT and CDR2 SNEGSKA (reference sequence). In DNA, the CDR3 is TGCAGTGCTATCGGGACTAAGAACACCGGGGAGCTGTTTTTT. It yields the protein CSAIGTKNTGELFF.

In this sample, this clonotype turned up a few times. This chain connects TRBV28 to TRBJ2-1; D perhaps matches TRBD2 (6 bases). The CDR3 spans 11 residues. Germline V gene sequence: CDR1 MDHEN, CDR2 SYDVKM. Trimming pared 5 bases from V and 14 bases from J, leaving 13 bases between. CDR3 region: CASSGFGTEFF. For the CDR3, the DNA is TGTGCCAGCAGTGGGTTCGGGACTGAGTTCTTC.

The V call is TRBV7-8, the J call TRBJ2-3, with 11 bases that match TRBD2. This CDR3 comprises 14 residues. CDR1 and CDR2 (germline): SGHVS, FQNEAQ. J gave up 1 base and V 7 bases, and 1 base lay outside the gene matches. CDR3 residues: CASTLAGGTDTQYF. CDR3 DNA sequence: TGTGCCAGCACACTAGCGGGAGGCACAGATACGCAGTATTTT.

This clonotype showed up just a few times. The V and J genes are TRBV7-8 and TRBJ2-3; TRBD2 might be the D (7 bases). V was pared by 6 bases and J by 2 bases, with 24 bases between. The CDR3 covers 18 residues. The germline V gene has CDR1 SGHVS and CDR2 FQNEAQ. The CDR3 protein is CASSTISGGPLDTDTQYF. In nucleotides, the CDR3 is TGTGCCAGCAGTACAATTTCGGGGGGCCCCTTGGACACAGATACGCAGTATTTT.

J is TRBJ2-1 and V is TRBV24-1; D possibly corresponds to TRBD1 (6 bases). Germline assignment: CDR1 KGHDR and CDR2 SFDVKD. The CDR3 is made up of 16 amino acids. Trimming shortened V by 0 bases and J by 6 bases, and 14 bases separated the two germline ends. DNA of the CDR3: TGTGCCACCAGTGATTTGAGGCAGGGGTCCATCAATGAGCAGTTCTTC. Encoded protein: CATSDLRQGSINEQFF.

The chain recombines TRBV29-1 with TRBJ1-1; the D gene is possibly TRBD1 (5 bases). Germline V gene lookup returns CDR1 SQVTM and CDR2 ANQGSEA. The V end lost 3 bases, the J end lost 10 bases, and 18 bases lay between the germline ends. This CDR3 is 13 amino acids long. The CDR3 DNA sequence: TGCAGCGTTGACGAAATTTCGGGGGAGGGAGCTTTCTTT. It encodes CSVDEISGEGAFF. Filled out from reference TRBV29-1 and TRBJ1-1, the complete variable domain reads SAVISQKPSRDICQRGTSLTIQCQVDSQVTMMFWYRQQPGQSLTLIATANQGSEATYESGFVIDKFPISRPNLTFSTLTVSNMSPEDSSIYLCSVDEISGEGAFFGQGTRLTVV.

This clonotype was detected a few times. The rearrangement links TRBV27 to TRBJ2-1; 10 bases agree with TRBD1. The CDR3 covers 15 residues. Germline lookup yields CDR1 MNHEY and CDR2 SMNVEV (reference sequence). The ends lost 2 bases at V and 7 bases at J; junction bases unmatched: 5. In DNA, the CDR3 is TGTGCCAGCAGTTTAGGGACAGGGGTTGTGAATGAGCAGTTCTTC. It yields the protein CASSLGTGVVNEQFF.